Sequencing of this T cell receptor (beta chain) was carried out in a study of T cells in localized non-small cell lung cancer. Sequenced by immunoSEQ multiplex PCR; TCRdb stores in-frame clones only, minus some. The sample lists roughly 16,000 clones, approximately 85% occurring once. The CDR3 has 15 amino acids. The sample consisted of peripheral blood, taken before any cancer treatment. The chain uses TRBV21-1 and TRBJ2-4; TRBD2, the table's D call, lacks a check against the DNA. TRBV21-1 has pseudogene status. This receptor was identified in a female donor over 55 with stage I squamous cell lung carcinoma. The CDR3 DNA reads as TGTGCCAGCAGGGACGGAGGGTTAGCCAAAAACATTCAGTACTTC. Amino acid sequence: CASRDGGLAKNIQYF.